This T cell receptor (beta chain) was observed in a study of early T cells in non-severe SARS-CoV-2 infection (dated by TCRdb to the early 2020s). For context, the study as a whole: Because TCR sequencing was done on bulk RNA from unsorted whole blood, the alpha and beta chains could not be paired.

Of note for this clonotype: This receptor's antigen is unknown. No much larger clonotype is one base removed from it; base qualities were not supplied.

Overall study results and their limits: VDJdb matching was skewed toward anti-spike CD8 responses, so virus-specific expansions were likely underestimated and private and CD4 specificities were missed.

The library was built by means of 5' RACE. TCRdb shows the sequencer as NextSeq 500. Unique molecular identifiers were attached to individual cDNA molecules in the TCR library protocol so that sequencing error and PCR bias could be corrected. TCR alpha and beta chains were both sequenced, and the abundances of alpha and beta sequences in each sample were closely correlated with each other. Turning to the authors' computational methods: V gene, J gene and CDR3 annotation of TCR sequences was performed with Decombinator V4. Expanded TCRs were defined as changing significantly between any two time points under a Poisson model with p below 0.0001. Abundances of TCRs were expressed as counts per million after normalisation to the total number of TCRs sequenced in each sample. VDJdb, accessed on 1 November 2021, was searched for TCRs annotated for CMV, EBV and SARS-CoV-2, and TCRs annotated for more than one antigen were excluded. TCRdb reworked the public reads: Q25 trimming with fastp, MiXCR clone assembly, productive beta chains retained. Rows are combined by CDR3 protein, so each entry shows the most common genes and DNA. The V and J calls reflect TCRdb's pipeline rather than the authors' work. In all, the sample holds about 64,000 distinct CDR3 sequences, and around 11% of those were seen once. Jointly, the top ten make up approximately 3% of the sample.

Set within a cohort of healthcare workers in London, UK, this nested case-control study involved weekly PCR testing of nasopharyngeal swabs along with blood sampling. Between 23 and 31 March 2020, the week of the UK lockdown, healthcare workers were enrolled and then followed up weekly for as long as 16 weeks. The origin of this receptor is an adult who was a healthcare worker with PCR-confirmed SARS-CoV-2 infection or an uninfected control (not recorded which). The source material was whole blood, sampled at baseline.

The CDR3 reads CASSVSGGLNYGYTF. The nucleotide sequence is given as TGTGCCAGCAGCGTATCAGGAGGGTTAAACTATGGCTACACCTTC. The sequence joins TRBV7-8 to TRBJ1-2, with the D segment identity uncertain. CDR1 and CDR2, looked up from the germline V gene, are SGHVS and FQNEAQ. V loses 5 bases, J loses 2 bases, and the germline ends lie 15 bases apart. Counted from cysteine to phenylalanine, this CDR3 has 15 amino acids. Just the 45-base CDR3 DNA is kept, in frame starting at base 1.